This T cell receptor (beta chain) was identified during a study of Graves' ophthalmopathy and Graves' hyperthyroidism. Whole-study findings and limits: Sensitivity of approximately 70% and specificity of 72% to 85% were achieved by the model that predicted ophthalmopathy progression.

The CDR3 runs 16 residues. The germline CDR1 and CDR2 sequences are LGHNT and FRNRAP. V trimming: 5 bases; J trimming: 5 bases; junction bases outside the gene matches: 13. Beta-chain TCR CDR3 regions were amplified from RNA transcripts. RT-PCR with HTBI primers came first, then second-round multiplex PCR. TCRdb independently ran MiXCR on the multiplex PCR reads; one entry per CDR3 protein. The sample includes around 1,000,000 distinct CDR3 sequences, about 40% seen only once; the top ten take around 10%. Note on this clonotype: Its specificity is not known.

Certain patients, namely those with other autoimmune diseases, uncontrolled infections, pregnancy or lactation, were excluded. Symptoms, serum thyroxine and TRAb, thyroid ultrasound, and orbital computed tomography formed the diagnostic basis. Sequenced: peripheral blood or thyroid tissue (not recorded which). This sequence was found in an adult man with Graves' hyperthyroidism. The chain couples TRBV12-5 to TRBJ2-5; TRBD2 agrees at 8 bases. CDR3 coding DNA: TGTGCTAGTGGTCCCCGAGTGGCGGGGGGCCATGAGACCCAGTACTTC. Translating it yields CASGPRVAGGHETQYF.